The rows below give T cell receptor beta chains drawn from one sample of a study of T cells after yellow fever vaccination. TCRdb processed the 5' RACE reads anew with MiXCR; each CDR3 protein has one entry. This sample yields 400,000 to 450,000 distinct CDR3 sequences, of which around 20% are seen a single time; about 18% belongs to the top ten. Material: PBMCs, obtained before the yellow fever booster vaccination. All receptors come from a man aged 18 to 35 who received the YFV17D yellow fever vaccine. Both conserved end residues are part of each CDR3. A D gene is named only where the DNA matches it firmly. Only part of the rows carry a size: once, few, many, or a class if the clone is expanded.

clone size	D gene	V gene	J gene	CDR3 DNA	CDR3 protein
few	NA	TRBV10-3	TRBJ1-1	TGTGCCATCAGTACTAACGGGGCTCGGGCCACTGAAGCTTTCTTT	CAISTNGARATEAFF
NA	TRBD1	TRBV2	TRBJ2-2	TGTGCCAGCAAGGACAGGGAATCGAACACCGGGGAGCTGTTTTTT	CASKDRESNTGELFF
NA	NA	TRBV4-1	TRBJ1-3	TGCGCCAGCAGCCAAAAATCGGGGGGTCTCTCTGGAAACACCATATATTTT	CASSQKSGGLSGNTIYF
NA	NA	TRBV7-7	TRBJ2-1	TGTGCCAGCAGCTTGCACAACTCCAATGAGCAGTTCTTC	CASSLHNSNEQFF
NA	TRBD1	TRBV5-1	TRBJ1-2	TGCGCCAGCAGCCCGGGACAGGGGGCGGATGGCTACACCTTC	CASSPGQGADGYTF
NA	TRBD1	TRBV7-9	TRBJ2-7	TGTGCCAGCAGCGTGGACAGGGGTCACTTCGAGCAGTACTTC	CASSVDRGHFEQYF
NA	NA	TRBV12-3/TRBV12-4	TRBJ2-1	TGTGCCAGCAGTTTCGGCCCGTTGAATGAGCAGTTCTTC	CASSFGPLNEQFF
few	NA	TRBV5-1	TRBJ1-4	TGCGCCAGCAGCCCCGAGGGGCCAGGAGAAAAACTGTTTTTT	CASSPEGPGEKLFF
NA	TRBD1	TRBV5-4	TRBJ2-1	TGTGCCAGCAGCCTGGGACAGGGCGGGGGATTTAATGAGCAGTTCTTC	CASSLGQGGGFNEQFF
many	NA	TRBV20-1	TRBJ2-3	TGCAGTGCTAGAGATAAGAGGGGGTTCACAGATACGCAGTATTTT	CSARDKRGFTDTQYF
few	TRBD1	TRBV6-5	TRBJ1-1	TGTGCCAGCAGTTCTCGACAGGGTTTCGTAGCTTTCTTT	CASSSRQGFVAFF
few	NA	TRBV7-9	TRBJ1-1	TGTGCCAGCAGCTTAGTCAGATTAGGAACGACTGAAGCTTTCTTT	CASSLVRLGTTEAFF
NA	NA	TRBV6-2/TRBV6-3	TRBJ2-6	TGTGCCAGCAGTTATTTTGCTGGGACTGGGGCCAACGTCCTGACTTTC	CASSYFAGTGANVLTF
NA	TRBD1	TRBV7-2	TRBJ1-1	TGTGCCAGCAGCTCCCCAGGGGGCTTCACTGAAGCTTTCTTT	CASSSPGGFTEAFF
NA	NA	TRBV5-5	TRBJ2-1	TGTGCCAGCAGCTTGGGCGGGGAAACGTACAATGAGCAGTTCTTC	CASSLGGETYNEQFF
NA	NA	TRBV7-2	TRBJ2-3	TGTGCCAGCAGCCTCCCCGGGACCGCTTCCCGTACGCAGTATTTT	CASSLPGTASRTQYF
NA	NA	TRBV6-5	TRBJ1-3	TGTGCCAGCAGTTACTCGGCTGGGGCAGGGGAAGGAAACACCATATATTTT	CASSYSAGAGEGNTIYF
many	NA	TRBV4-1	TRBJ1-1	TGCGCCAGCAGCCACCTTAAGGGGGGCACTGAAGCTTTCTTT	CASSHLKGGTEAFF
once	TRBD1	TRBV18	TRBJ2-1	TGTGCCAGCTCACCCAGGAACTTGGGACAGGGATTTTTCTTC	CASSPRNLGQGFFF
few	NA	TRBV5-1	TRBJ2-5	TGCGCCAGCAGCTTGGGACTCGCTCAAGAGACCCAGTACTTC	CASSLGLAQETQYF
NA	NA	TRBV20-1	TRBJ2-3	TGCAGTGCTTTCGCTTCCACCACAGATACGCAGTATTTT	CSAFASTTDTQYF
NA	NA	TRBV7-2	TRBJ1-1	TGTGCCAGTCGCGCCTCTATGGGGACTGAAGCTTTCTTT	CASRASMGTEAFF
few	NA	TRBV10-3	TRBJ1-2	TGTGCCATCAGTGAGTCGATCCTCGGGGGCTACACCTTC	CAISESILGGYTF
NA	TRBD1	TRBV7-6	TRBJ2-1	TGTGCCAGCAGCCAAGTGGACAGGGGGAATGAGCAGTTCTTC	CASSQVDRGNEQFF
NA	NA	TRBV2	TRBJ2-5	TGTGCCAGCAACGGTCACCCAGGGCATCAAGAGACCCAGTACTTC	CASNGHPGHQETQYF
few	TRBD1	TRBV18	TRBJ2-1	TGTGCCAGCTCGCCGACAGGGGGCGAGTTCTTC	CASSPTGGEFF
NA	NA	TRBV2	TRBJ2-3	TGTGCCAGCAGCGTCACGGGCGGGGATGCAGATACGCAGTATTTT	CASSVTGGDADTQYF
NA	TRBD1	TRBV5-6	TRBJ1-1	TGTGCCAGCAGCTACCCCCCAGGGGGAGAGAACACTGAAGCTTTCTTT	CASSYPPGGENTEAFF
NA	NA	TRBV10-3	TRBJ2-3	TGTGCCATCAGTGAGATCGGAGCTAGCACAGATACGCAGTATTTT	CAISEIGASTDTQYF
few	TRBD1	TRBV6-2/TRBV6-3	TRBJ2-2	TGTGCCAGCACCTCCGGGACAGGGGCCGGGGAGCTGTTTTTT	CASTSGTGAGELFF
NA	TRBD1	TRBV30	TRBJ2-7	TGTGCCTTCCAAACAGGGGGCGCGTCCTACGAGCAGTACTTC	CAFQTGGASYEQYF
NA	NA	TRBV12-3/TRBV12-4	TRBJ1-1	TGTGCCAGCACCCCCCGCGGTCCAGGCCCCAACACTGAAGCTTTCTTT	CASTPRGPGPNTEAFF
few	TRBD1	TRBV6-5	TRBJ2-7	TGTGCCAGCAGTGGGACAGGGGGCGAGCAGTACTTC	CASSGTGGEQYF
NA	TRBD1	TRBV9	TRBJ1-5	TGTGCCAGCAGCGCGACAGGGGCCAATCAGCCCCAGCATTTT	CASSATGANQPQHF
few	TRBD1	TRBV6-5	TRBJ1-2	TGTGCCAGCAGTTACTCGGACAGGGCCAACTATGGCTACACCTTC	CASSYSDRANYGYTF
few	NA	TRBV6-5	TRBJ2-3	TGTGCCAGCAAAGGCGTGGGGGGACCCATCACAGATACGCAGTATTTT	CASKGVGGPITDTQYF
few	NA	TRBV27	TRBJ2-2	TGTGCCAGCAGTGCCACAGGGTGGGCCGGGGAGCTGTTTTTT	CASSATGWAGELFF
once	TRBD1	TRBV5-6	TRBJ1-4	TGTGCCAGCAGCGGGGAAACAGGGGATGGTGAAAAACTGTTTTTT	CASSGETGDGEKLFF
few	TRBD2	TRBV2	TRBJ2-5	TGTGCTAGCGATCGTGGCCGGGGAGGGGAGCCTTCGTACTTC	CASDRGRGGEPSYF
few	TRBD1	TRBV6-5	TRBJ1-1	TGTGCCAGCAGTTACTCGATGGGGACAGGGAGTGGTGTCACTGAAGCTTTCTTT	CASSYSMGTGSGVTEAFF
few	NA	TRBV7-6	TRBJ2-7	TGTGCCAGCACACCGGCGGCCGGGGGGCCCTCCTACGAGCAGTACTTC	CASTPAAGGPSYEQYF
NA	NA	TRBV4-3	TRBJ2-7	TGCGCCAGCAGCCAAGATCGACAGCCAGCCTACGAGCAGTACTTC	CASSQDRQPAYEQYF
few	TRBD1	TRBV29-1	TRBJ2-2	TGCAGCGTGGGGACAGGATGGGGTATGGGCGGGGAGCTGTTTTTT	CSVGTGWGMGGELFF
NA	NA	TRBV6-6	TRBJ1-1	TGTGCCAGCAGTTACGGGTGGGGGAACACTGAAGCTTTCTTT	CASSYGWGNTEAFF
NA	NA	TRBV28	TRBJ2-4	TGTGCCAGCAGTTTAGGCGACGGGTTCCTGGCCAAAAACATTCAGTACTTC	CASSLGDGFLAKNIQYF